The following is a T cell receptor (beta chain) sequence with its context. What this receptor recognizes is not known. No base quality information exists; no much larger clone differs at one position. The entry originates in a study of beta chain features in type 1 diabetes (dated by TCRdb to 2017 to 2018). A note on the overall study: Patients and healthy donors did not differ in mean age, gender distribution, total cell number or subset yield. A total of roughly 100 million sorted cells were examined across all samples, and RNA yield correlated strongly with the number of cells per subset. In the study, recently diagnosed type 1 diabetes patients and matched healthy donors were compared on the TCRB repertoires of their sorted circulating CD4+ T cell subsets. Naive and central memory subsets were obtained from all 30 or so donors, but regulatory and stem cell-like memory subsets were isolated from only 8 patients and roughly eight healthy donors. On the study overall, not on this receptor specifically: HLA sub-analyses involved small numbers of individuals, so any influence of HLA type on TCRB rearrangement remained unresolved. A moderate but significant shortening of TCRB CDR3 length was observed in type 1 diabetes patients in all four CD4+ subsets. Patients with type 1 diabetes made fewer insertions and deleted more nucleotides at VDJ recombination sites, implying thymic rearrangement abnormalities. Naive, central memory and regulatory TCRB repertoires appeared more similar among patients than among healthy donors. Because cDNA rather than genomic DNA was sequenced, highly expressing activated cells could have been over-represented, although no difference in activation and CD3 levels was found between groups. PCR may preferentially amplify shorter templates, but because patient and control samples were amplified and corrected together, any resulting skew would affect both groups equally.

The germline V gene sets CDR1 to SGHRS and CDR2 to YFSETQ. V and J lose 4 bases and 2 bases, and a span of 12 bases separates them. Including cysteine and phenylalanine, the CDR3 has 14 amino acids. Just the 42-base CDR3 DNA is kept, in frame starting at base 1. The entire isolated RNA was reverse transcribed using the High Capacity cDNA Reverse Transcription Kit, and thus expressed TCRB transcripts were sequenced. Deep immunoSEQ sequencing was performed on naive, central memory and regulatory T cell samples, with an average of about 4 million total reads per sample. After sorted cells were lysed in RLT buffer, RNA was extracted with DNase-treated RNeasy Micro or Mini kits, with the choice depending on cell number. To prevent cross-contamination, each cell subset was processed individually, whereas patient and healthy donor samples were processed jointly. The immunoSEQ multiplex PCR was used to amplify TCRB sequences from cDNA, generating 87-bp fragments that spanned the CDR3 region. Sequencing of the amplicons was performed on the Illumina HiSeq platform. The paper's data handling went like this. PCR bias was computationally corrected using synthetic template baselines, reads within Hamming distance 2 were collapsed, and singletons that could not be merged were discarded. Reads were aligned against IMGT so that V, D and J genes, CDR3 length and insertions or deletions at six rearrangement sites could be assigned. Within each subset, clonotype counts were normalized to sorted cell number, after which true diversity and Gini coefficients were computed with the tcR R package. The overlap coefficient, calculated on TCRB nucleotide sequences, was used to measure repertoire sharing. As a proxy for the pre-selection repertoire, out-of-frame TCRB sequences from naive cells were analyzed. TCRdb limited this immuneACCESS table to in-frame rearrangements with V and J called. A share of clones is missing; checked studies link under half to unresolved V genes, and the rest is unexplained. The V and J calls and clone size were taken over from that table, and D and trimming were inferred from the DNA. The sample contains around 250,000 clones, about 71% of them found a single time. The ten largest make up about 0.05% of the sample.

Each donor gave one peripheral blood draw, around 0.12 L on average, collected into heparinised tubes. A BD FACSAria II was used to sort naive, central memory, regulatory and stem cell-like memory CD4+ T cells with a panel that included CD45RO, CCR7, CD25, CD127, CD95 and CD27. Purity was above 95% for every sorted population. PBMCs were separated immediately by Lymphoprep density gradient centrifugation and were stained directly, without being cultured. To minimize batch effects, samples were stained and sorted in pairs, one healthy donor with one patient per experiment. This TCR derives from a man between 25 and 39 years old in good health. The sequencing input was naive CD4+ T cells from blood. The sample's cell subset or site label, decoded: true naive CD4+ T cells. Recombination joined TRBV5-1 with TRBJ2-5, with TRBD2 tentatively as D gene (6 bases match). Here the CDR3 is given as CASSRTGEQETQYF. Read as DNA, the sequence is TGCGCCAGCAGCCGGACGGGGGAGCAAGAGACCCAGTACTTC.